This is a list of T cell receptor beta chains from one sample in a study of PD-L1 blockade in urothelial cancer. This table comes from immunoSEQ multiplex PCR, and its TCRdb copy is limited to in-frame clones, with some not included. This table has some 120,000 clones, roughly 86% appearing once. The sequenced sample was PBMCs, obtained around atezolizumab (anti-PD-L1) treatment. These receptors were collected from a man aged 50 to 60 with urothelial cancer. Both conserved end residues are part of each CDR3. Fields, in order: CDR3 protein, CDR3 DNA, CDR3 length, D gene, J gene, V gene, clone size. D genes are given only for firm matches. Rows may omit the clone size; those that give it use once, few, many or a size class.

CASSLWQGSNQPQHF | TGTGCCAGCAGTTTATGGCAGGGTAGCAATCAGCCCCAGCATTTT | 15 | . | TRBJ1-5 | TRBV28 | .
CASSALPGQNNSPLHF | TGTGCCAGCAGTGCCCTACCGGGACAGAATAATTCACCCCTCCACTTT | 16 | TRBD1 | TRBJ1-6 | TRBV6-1 | .
CSASGSATQYF | TGCAGTGCTAGCGGGAGCGCTACGCAGTATTTT | 11 | . | TRBJ2-3 | TRBV20-1 | .
CASSYESSYNSPLHF | TGTGCCAGCAGTTACGAGAGCTCCTATAATTCACCCCTCCACTTT | 15 | . | TRBJ1-6 | TRBV6-5 | .
CASSPRGVGTDTQYF | TGTGCCAGCAGCCCCAGGGGTGTGGGGACAGATACGCAGTATTTT | 15 | . | TRBJ2-3 | TRBV7-9 | .
CASRKSLAGVGETQYF | TGTGCCAGCAGAAAATCCCTAGCGGGAGTCGGGGAGACCCAGTACTTC | 16 | TRBD2 | TRBJ2-5 | TRBV28 | once
CASRPTGGGDTGELFF | TGCGCCAGCAGACCCACGGGGGGCGGAGACACCGGGGAGCTGTTTTTT | 16 | . | TRBJ2-2 | TRBV5-1 | once
CASSSGLAGGSGELFF | TGTGCCAGCAGCTCGGGACTAGCGGGAGGGTCCGGGGAGCTGTTTTTT | 16 | TRBD2 | TRBJ2-2 | TRBV11-3 | .
CASMDRRYGYTF | TGTGCCAGTATGGACAGACGCTATGGCTACACCTTC | 12 | . | TRBJ1-2 | TRBV2 | once
CASSQELAANTGELFF | TGTGCCAGCAGCCAAGAGCTAGCGGCAAACACCGGGGAGCTGTTTTTT | 16 | TRBD2 | TRBJ2-2 | TRBV4-2 | .
CASSLGAGPPGNEQFF | TGTGCCAGCAGTTTAGGGGCGGGACCACCGGGGAATGAGCAGTTCTTC | 16 | . | TRBJ2-1 | TRBV28 | .
CASSETYEQYF | TGTGCCAGCAGCGAGACCTACGAGCAGTACTTC | 11 | . | TRBJ2-7 | TRBV28 | .
CASSSDSYLYGYTF | TGTGCCAGCAGTTCAGACAGTTACCTCTATGGCTACACCTTC | 14 | . | TRBJ1-2 | TRBV28 | .
CATSAGGTYEQYF | TGTGCCACCTCGGCGGGCGGAACCTACGAGCAGTACTTC | 13 | . | TRBJ2-7 | TRBV2 | .
CASSRRQGPNQPQHF | TGTGCCAGCAGTAGACGACAGGGACCCAATCAGCCCCAGCATTTT | 15 | TRBD1 | TRBJ1-5 | TRBV27 | .
CASSRGQETQYF | TGTGCCAGCAGTCGGGGACAAGAGACCCAGTACTTC | 12 | . | TRBJ2-5 | TRBV28 | .